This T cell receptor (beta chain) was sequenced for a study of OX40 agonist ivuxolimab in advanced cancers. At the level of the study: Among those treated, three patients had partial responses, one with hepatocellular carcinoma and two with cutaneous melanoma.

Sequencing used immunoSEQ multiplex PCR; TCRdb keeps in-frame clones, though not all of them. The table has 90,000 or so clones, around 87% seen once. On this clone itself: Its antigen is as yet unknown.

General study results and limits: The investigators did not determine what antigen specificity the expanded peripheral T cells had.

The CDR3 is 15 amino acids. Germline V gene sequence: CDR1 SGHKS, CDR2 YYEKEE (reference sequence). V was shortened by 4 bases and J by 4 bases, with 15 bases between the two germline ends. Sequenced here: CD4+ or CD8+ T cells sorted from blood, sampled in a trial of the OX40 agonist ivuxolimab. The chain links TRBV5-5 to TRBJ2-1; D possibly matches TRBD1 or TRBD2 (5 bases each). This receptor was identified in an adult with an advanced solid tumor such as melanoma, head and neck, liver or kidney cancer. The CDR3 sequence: CASSLLGAEYNEQFF. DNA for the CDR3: TGTGCCAGCAGCCTACTCGGGGCGGAATACAATGAGCAGTTCTTC.